The clone carrying this TCR beta chain was picked up a small number of times. TCRdb re-called the 5' RACE reads with MiXCR, one entry per CDR3 protein. The sample includes 41,000 or so distinct CDR3 sequences, approximately 5% of them seen just once. The V gene lost 4 bases and the J gene lost 7 bases, with 19 bases spanning the gap. From germline, CDR1 is SEHNR and CDR2 FQNEAQ (reference sequence). The CDR3 is 15 residues long. The data are from a study of T cells of healthy individuals. The source is a human donor in good health. The rearrangement joins TRBV7-9 to TRBJ1-2; D may be TRBD1 (5 bases). The CDR3 DNA sequence: TGTGCCAGCAGCTCGCAGGGAGGGGAAGTTGGTGGCTACACCTTC. Protein product: CASSSQGGEVGGYTF.